The 16 T cell receptor beta chains given below trace back to one sample, sequenced in a study of post-analysis software for immune sequencing data (dated by TCRdb to the mid-2010s). Summary of the overall study and its limitations: Four to six TRBV segments, including TRBV5-6, TRBV5-1 and TRBV20-1, were significantly more frequent in patients than controls.

The method was PCR. The sequencer listed for this sample is Illumina HiSeq 2500. To reduce PCR and sequencing biases, unique molecular identifiers were incorporated into the TCR beta cDNA libraries. TCRdb reprocessing: public reads trimmed at Q25 with fastp, clones called with MiXCR, in-frame beta chains kept. Entries are consolidated by CDR3 protein sequence, retaining the most common genes and DNA. For this sample there are approximately 770,000 distinct CDR3 sequences; roughly 50% appear just once. 4.9% of the sample is held by the ten biggest clonotypes. These receptors lack a known antigen. The sample taken for sequencing was blood. The receptors originated from a girl aged 5-17 years with multiple sclerosis.

The chain is built from TRBV6-5 and TRBJ2-1; a weak D match, TRBD1 (5 bases). The CDR3 covers 14 residues. Per the germline V gene, CDR1 is MNHEY and CDR2 is SVGAGI. Trimming removed 2 bases from V and 13 bases from J, with 18 bases in between. The CDR3 sequence is CASSYTGVQETQFF. CDR3 in DNA: TGTGCCAGCAGTTACACAGGAGTTCAAGAGACCCAGTTCTTC.

CDR3 sequence (DNA): TGTGCCAGCAGTTTAGGCCTACTAGCGGGAAAAAACGAGCAGTACTTC. Residues: CASSLGLLAGKNEQYF. The chain uses TRBV27 and TRBJ2-7, with 10 bases fitting TRBD2. The CDR3 has 16 residues. The junction had 9 bases not matched to a gene; V was cut back by 2 bases and J by 5 bases. Germline CDR1 and CDR2: MNHEY and SMNVEV (reference sequence).

This clonotype has more than one count but fewer than ten. This chain connects TRBV20-1 to TRBJ1-2; 7 bases are a match to TRBD1. The CDR3 is 14 residues long. Germline values: CDR1 DFQATT, CDR2 SNEGSKA (reference sequence). V was pared by 3 bases and J by 2 bases, with 6 bases of the junction left unmatched. This CDR3 is CSARASGQNYGYTF. As DNA, the CDR3 is TGCAGTGCTAGGGCCTCGGGACAGAACTATGGCTACACCTTC.

The rearrangement links TRBV15 to TRBJ2-7; 10 positions agree with TRBD1. The CDR3 extends over 14 amino acids. V was pared by 4 bases and J by 3 bases, with 3 bases of the junction left unmatched. Germline CDR1 is LNHNV and CDR2 is YYDKDF (reference sequence). This CDR3 reads CATSKWDRGYEQYF. DNA of the CDR3: TGTGCCACCAGCAAGTGGGACAGGGGCTACGAGCAGTACTTC.

The CDR3: CASSSGQEASYEQYF. DNA for the CDR3: TGTGCCAGCAGTTCCGGACAGGAGGCTTCCTACGAGCAGTACTTC. The chain couples TRBV6-5 to TRBJ2-7; 7 nucleotides line up with TRBD1. J lost 1 base, V lost 4 bases, and 7 bases had no gene match. Per the germline V gene, CDR1 is MNHEY and CDR2 is SVGAGI. There are 15 residues in the CDR3.

The chain combines TRBV15 with TRBJ2-1, with 7 bases lining up with TRBD2. Germline V CDR1 and CDR2: LNHNV, YYDKDF (reference sequence). The junction had 23 bases not matched to a gene; V was cut back by 2 bases and J by 10 bases. The CDR3 totals 19 residues. The CDR3 DNA follows: TGTGCCACCAGCAGATCCGGCGGGGGAAACCGGGACCCCGGTGGGGAGCAGTTCTTC. Encoded protein: CATSRSGGGNRDPGGEQFF.

This clonotype appeared a few times. At one boundary the junction diverges from the germline segment, which might be a read error. The chain employs TRBV12-3 or TRBV12-4 and TRBJ2-5, with D tentatively TRBD1 (5 bases). The CDR3 is 14 amino acids. CDR3 DNA sequence: TGTGCCAGCAGCTTAGGCAGGGCTCAGGAGACCCAGTACTTC. Residues: CASSLGRAQETQYF.

This clonotype was seen more than once but under ten times. The chain has TRBV12-3 or TRBV12-4 and TRBJ2-5; 7 bases align to TRBD1. The CDR3 extends over 15 amino acids. Germline trimming cut 5 bases from V and 5 bases from J; bases unmatched to any gene: 11. The chain's CDR3 is CASSHRQGGWETQYF. The CDR3 bases are TGTGCCAGCAGTCACCGACAGGGCGGGTGGGAGACCCAGTACTTC.

CDR3 sequence reads: CASSAYSTGDTEAFF. The CDR3 nucleotides are TGTGCCAGCAGCGCCTATTCGACAGGGGACACTGAAGCTTTCTTT. The V and J genes are TRBV9 and TRBJ1-1; 8 bases line up with TRBD1. This CDR3 has 15 amino acids. Unmatched junction bases numbered 7, after V lost 3 bases and J lost 3 bases. Germline assignment: CDR1 SGDLS and CDR2 YYNGEE. Looking up the rest from reference TRBV9 and TRBJ1-1 gives the full variable domain: DSGVTQTPKHLITATGQRVTLRCSPRSGDLSVYWYQQSLDQGLQFLIQYYNGEERAKGNILERFSAQQFPDLHSELNLSSLELGDSALYFCASSAYSTGDTEAFFGQGTRLTVV.

This clonotype has just a few counts. J is TRBJ2-1 and V is TRBV28; D call uncertain. The CDR3 has 18 amino acids. Trimming shortened V by 4 bases and J by 4 bases, and 23 bases separated the two germline ends. Looked up from germline, CDR1 is MDHEN and CDR2 is SYDVKM. CDR3 amino acids: CASSSHKPSGGLYNEQFF. DNA of the CDR3: TGTGCCAGCAGTTCTCATAAACCTTCCGGCGGCTTATACAATGAGCAGTTCTTC.

The V and J genes are TRBV27 and TRBJ2-5, with 8 bases aligning to TRBD2. The CDR3 is 14 amino acids. CDR1 MNHEY and CDR2 SMNVEV come from the germline V gene (reference sequence). V lost 4 bases, J lost 2 bases, and 3 bases stayed unmatched. CDR3 in amino acids: CASSSIAGQETQYF. Written as DNA, the CDR3 is TGTGCCAGCAGTTCAATAGCGGGACAAGAGACCCAGTACTTC.

This clonotype was observed a few times. The rearrangement uses TRBV15 and TRBJ2-1; no definite D call. Trimming took 3 bases from V and 1 from J, leaving 28 bases between them. This CDR3 region has 21 residues. Germline V gene lookup returns CDR1 LNHNV and CDR2 YYDKDF (reference sequence). This CDR3 reads CATSRGQNMNGWIHSYNEQFF. The CDR3 coding sequence is TGTGCCACCAGCAGGGGCCAGAATATGAACGGATGGATACATTCCTACAATGAGCAGTTCTTC.

Comment on this clonotype: Relative to the germline gene, one junction end is altered; a read error may explain this. V and J are TRBV24-1 and TRBJ1-5, with D uncertain. Germline V lookup: CDR1 KGHDR, CDR2 SFDVKD. This CDR3 comprises 9 residues. The DNA for the CDR3 is TGCCCCGACAATCAGCCCCAGCATTTT. Translating it yields CPDNQPQHF.

This clonotype was picked up one time. The chain couples TRBV4-2 to TRBJ2-6, with D possibly matching TRBD2 (6 bases). The length of the CDR3 is 17 residues. Germline V gene data show CDR1 as LGHNA and CDR2 as YNFKEQ. V was clipped by 1 base and J by 1 base, with 11 bases between them. CDR3 in DNA: TGTGCCAGCAGCCAAGTGTGGGACTTATCTGGGGCCAACGTCCTGACTTTC. Protein product: CASSQVWDLSGANVLTF.

The chain employs TRBV5-1 and TRBJ2-3; TRBD2 aligns across 8 bases. CDR1 is SGHRS and CDR2 is YFSETQ in the germline V gene. J lost 5 bases, V lost 4 bases, and 15 bases had no gene match. The CDR3 contains 17 residues. The chain's CDR3 is CASSQGLAGGRGDTQYF. CDR3 in DNA: TGCGCCAGCAGCCAGGGACTGGCGGGAGGCCGGGGAGATACGCAGTATTTT.

This chain joins TRBV28 and TRBJ1-2; the D gene is possibly TRBD1 (5 bases). CDR1 and CDR2 from the germline V gene are MDHEN and SYDVKM. This CDR3 is built from 17 residues. The V end lost 1 base, the J end lost 2 bases, and 17 bases lay between the germline ends. CDR3 protein: CASSLLPAGPGNYGYTF. The CDR3 DNA sequence: TGTGCCAGCAGTTTATTACCGGCAGGGCCGGGGAACTATGGCTACACCTTC.